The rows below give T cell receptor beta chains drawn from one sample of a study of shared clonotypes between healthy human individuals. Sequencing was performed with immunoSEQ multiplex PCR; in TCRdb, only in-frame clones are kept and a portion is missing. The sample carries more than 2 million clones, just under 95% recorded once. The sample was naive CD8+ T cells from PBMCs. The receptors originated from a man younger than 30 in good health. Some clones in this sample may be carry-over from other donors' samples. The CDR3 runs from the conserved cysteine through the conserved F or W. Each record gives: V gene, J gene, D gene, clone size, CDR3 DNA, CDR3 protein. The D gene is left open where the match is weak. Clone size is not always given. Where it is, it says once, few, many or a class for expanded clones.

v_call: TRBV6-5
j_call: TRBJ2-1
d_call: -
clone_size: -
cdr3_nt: TGTGCCAGCAGCCGGGGCTGGAACCCCTACAATGAGCAGTTCTTC
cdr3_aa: CASSRGWNPYNEQFF

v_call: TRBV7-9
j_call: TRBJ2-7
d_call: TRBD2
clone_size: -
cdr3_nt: TGTGCCAGCAGCCCTCCTAGCGGCCTCCCCTACGAGCAGTACTTC
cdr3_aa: CASSPPSGLPYEQYF

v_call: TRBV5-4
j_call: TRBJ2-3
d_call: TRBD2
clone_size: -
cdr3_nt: TGTGCCAGCAGCCTAGGGACTAGCGGGGCTGCGCAGTATTTT
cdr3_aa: CASSLGTSGAAQYF

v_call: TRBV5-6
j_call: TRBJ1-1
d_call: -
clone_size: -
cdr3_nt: TGTGCCAGCAGCTTGGGTACCTCCACGGACACTGAAGCTTTCTTT
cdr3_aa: CASSLGTSTDTEAFF

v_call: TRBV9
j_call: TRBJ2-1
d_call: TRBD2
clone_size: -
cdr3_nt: TGTGCCAGCAGCGTAGGGCGGGAGAGTCATGAGCAGTTCTTC
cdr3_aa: CASSVGRESHEQFF

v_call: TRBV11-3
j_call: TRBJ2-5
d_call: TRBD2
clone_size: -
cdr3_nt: TGTGCCAGCAGCTCTAGCGGTCAAGAGACCCAGTACTTC
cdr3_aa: CASSSSGQETQYF

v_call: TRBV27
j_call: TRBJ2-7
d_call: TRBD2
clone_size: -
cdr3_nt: TGTGCCAGCAGTTCCGGGACTAGAGGTTACGAGCAGTACTTC
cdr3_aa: CASSSGTRGYEQYF

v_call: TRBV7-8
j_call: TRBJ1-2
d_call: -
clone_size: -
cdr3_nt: TGTGCCAGCAGCACTGGACAGCGGGGTGGCTACACCTTC
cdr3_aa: CASSTGQRGGYTF

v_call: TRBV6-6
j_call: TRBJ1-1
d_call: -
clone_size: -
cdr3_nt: TGTGCCAGCAGTTACTCTTTTGGGCGGAACACTGAAGCTTTCTTT
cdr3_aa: CASSYSFGRNTEAFF

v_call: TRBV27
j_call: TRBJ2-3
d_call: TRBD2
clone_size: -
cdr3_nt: TGTGCCAGCAGTTGGCTAGCGGGAGGTCCAGGCATCACAGATACGCAGTATTTT
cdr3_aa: CASSWLAGGPGITDTQYF

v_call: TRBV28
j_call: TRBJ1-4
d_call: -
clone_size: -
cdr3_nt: TGTGCCAGCACCCCCTTGGGCGAAGGGGCAACTAATGAAAAACTGTTTTTT
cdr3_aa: CASTPLGEGATNEKLFF

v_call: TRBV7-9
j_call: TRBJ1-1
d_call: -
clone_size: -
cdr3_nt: TGTGCCAGCAGCTTCCCCAGTACTGAAGCTTTCTTT
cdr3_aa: CASSFPSTEAFF

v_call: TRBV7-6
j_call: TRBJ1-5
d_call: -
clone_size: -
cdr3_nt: TGTGCCAGCAGCCCCGGCCGGCCAGGCAGCAATCAGCCCCAGCATTTT
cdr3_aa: CASSPGRPGSNQPQHF

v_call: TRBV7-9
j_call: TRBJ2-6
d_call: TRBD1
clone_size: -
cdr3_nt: TGTGCCAGCAGCGGACAGGGGAGCGGGGCCAACGTCCTGACTTTC
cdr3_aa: CASSGQGSGANVLTF

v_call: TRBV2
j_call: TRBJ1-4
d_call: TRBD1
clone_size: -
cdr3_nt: TGTGCCACCAGAAGACGGACAGGCGGGGATGAAAAACTGTTTTTT
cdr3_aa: CATRRRTGGDEKLFF

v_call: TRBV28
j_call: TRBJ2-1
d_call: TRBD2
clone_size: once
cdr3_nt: TGTGCCAGCAGTTTCCCTCGGGCGGGAGAGGGCAATGAGCAGTTCTTC
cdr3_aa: CASSFPRAGEGNEQFF

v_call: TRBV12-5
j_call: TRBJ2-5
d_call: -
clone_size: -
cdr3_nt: TGTGCTAGTGGTTTGGGTTTGGGGGAGGCAAAAGAGACCCAGTACTTC
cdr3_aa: CASGLGLGEAKETQYF

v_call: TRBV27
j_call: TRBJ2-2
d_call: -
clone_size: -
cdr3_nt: TGTGCCAGCGTGTATCCCACCGGGGAGCTGTTTTTT
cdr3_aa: CASVYPTGELFF

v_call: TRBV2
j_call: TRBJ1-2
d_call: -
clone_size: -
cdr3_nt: TGTGCCAGCAGTGAAGGGGCAGGGGAAGAGTATGGCTACACCTTC
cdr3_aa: CASSEGAGEEYGYTF

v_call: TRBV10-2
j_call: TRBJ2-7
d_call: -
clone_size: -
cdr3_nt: TGCGCCAGCAGTGTCCCTGAGGGCTCCTACGAGCAGTACTTC
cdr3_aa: CASSVPEGSYEQYF

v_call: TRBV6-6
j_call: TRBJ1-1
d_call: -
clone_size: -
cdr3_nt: TGTGCCAGCAGCCCTGGACTGCAGGAAGCTTTCTTT
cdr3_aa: CASSPGLQEAFF

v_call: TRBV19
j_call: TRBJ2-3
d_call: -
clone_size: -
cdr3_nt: TGTGCCAGTAGTATAGGCTTCGGGACAGATACGCAGTATTTT
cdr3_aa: CASSIGFGTDTQYF

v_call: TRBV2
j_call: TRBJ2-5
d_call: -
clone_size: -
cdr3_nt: TGTGCCAGCAGAGGAGGGCCTCGGGAGACCCAGTACTTC
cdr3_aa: CASRGGPRETQYF

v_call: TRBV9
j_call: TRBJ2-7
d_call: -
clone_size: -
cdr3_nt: TGTGCCAGCAGCGCGGGGGCCCACTACGAGCAGTACTTC
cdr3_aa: CASSAGAHYEQYF

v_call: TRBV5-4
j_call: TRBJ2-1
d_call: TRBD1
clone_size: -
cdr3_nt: TGTGCCAGCAGCTTGCCAGGGACAGGGGCAAGGAATGAGCAGTTCTTC
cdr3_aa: CASSLPGTGARNEQFF

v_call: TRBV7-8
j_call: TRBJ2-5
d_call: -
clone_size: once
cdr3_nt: TGTGCCAGCACCCCTATGAGAGACAGGCAAGAGACCCAGTACTTC
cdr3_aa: CASTPMRDRQETQYF

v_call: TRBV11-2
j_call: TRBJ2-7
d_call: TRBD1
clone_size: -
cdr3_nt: TGTGCCAGCAGCTTGGCGGGACAGGGCCGCGAGCAGTACTTC
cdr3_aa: CASSLAGQGREQYF

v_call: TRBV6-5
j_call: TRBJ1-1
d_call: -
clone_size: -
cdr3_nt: TGTGCCAGCAGTTACGATATGGGGGTAGGGGACACTGAAGCTTTCTTT
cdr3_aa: CASSYDMGVGDTEAFF